This T cell receptor (beta chain) stems from a study of blood T cell repertoires in COVID-19. Study in general: PBMCs, B-cell-depleted T cells, or T cells were the source of the cDNA or gDNA that made up the material.

This clone was seen a few times. In the original analysis: Amplification of reference gene primers provided the estimated nucleated cell counts. The table came from immunoSEQ multiplex PCR; TCRdb's copy has only in-frame clones and leaves some out. V and J calls and clone size are given by that table; D and trimming were obtained from the DNA. The data show 70,000 to 75,000 clones, roughly 80% seen once. Germline CDR1 reads SGHAT; CDR2 reads FQNNGV. The CDR3 is 14 residues long. Deletions cut 2 bases from V and 2 bases from J, with 9 bases between. This chain links TRBV11-2 with TRBJ1-2; D is undetermined. This receptor was obtained from a woman aged 60 to 75 with acute or convalescent COVID-19. Sequences were obtained from peripheral blood. The DNA for the CDR3 is TGTGCCAGCAGCTTACAGGAAGGCAACTATGGCTACACCTTC. It specifies CASSLQEGNYGYTF.